These 24 T cell receptor beta chains came from one sample sequenced in a study of T cell changes during pregnancy in multiple sclerosis. Data came from immunoSEQ multiplex PCR; TCRdb stores just in-frame clones and leaves some out. The sample records tens of thousands of clones, around 92% being singletons. Sequenced material: CD8+ T cells from peripheral blood mononuclear cells, taken in the third trimester of pregnancy. The receptors here all came from a female donor in good health, enrolled as a control in a pregnancy study.

This rearrangement joins TRBV4-3 to TRBJ1-1; 8 positions agree with TRBD1. There are 18 residues in the CDR3. Germline assignment: CDR1 LGHNA and CDR2 YSLEER. V lost 0 bases and J lost 1; bases outside the gene matches: 10. The CDR3 protein is CASSQDRTGGISNTEAFF. The CDR3 coding sequence is TGCGCCAGCAGCCAAGATCGAACAGGGGGAATTTCGAACACTGAAGCTTTCTTT.

The chain has TRBV2 and TRBJ1-2, with 8 bases that match TRBD1. This CDR3 has 17 residues. CDR1 and CDR2 (germline): SNHLY, FYNNEI. Losses at the gene ends were 0 bases for V and 2 bases for J; bases not matched to a gene: 8. CDR3 sequence: CASSEAEGQGGNYGYTF. The DNA of the CDR3 is TGTGCCAGCAGTGAAGCAGAAGGACAGGGAGGCAACTATGGCTACACCTTC. The variable domain in full, with the rest retrieved from reference TRBV2 and TRBJ1-2, is EPEVTQTPSHQVTQMGQEVILRCVPISNHLYFYWYRQILGQKVEFLVSFYNNEISEKSEIFDDQFSVERPDGSNFTLKIRSTKLEDSAMYFCASSEAEGQGGNYGYTFGSGTRLTVV.

The chain couples TRBV30 to TRBJ1-2; D ambiguous. The germline V gene encodes CDR1 GTSNPN and CDR2 SVGIG (reference sequence). This CDR3 spans 14 amino acids. Trimming cost V 1 base and J 8 bases, with 17 bases left between them. The CDR3 reads CAWSALALAHGYTF. The CDR3 DNA is TGTGCCTGGAGTGCCCTCGCTTTGGCACACGGCTACACCTTC.

This chain connects TRBV11-3 to TRBJ2-7, with D perhaps matching TRBD1 (6 bases). The germline CDR1 and CDR2 sequences are SGHNT and YENEEA. The CDR3 consists of 15 residues. V gave up 4 bases and J gave up 7 bases, with 20 bases separating them. The CDR3 sequence is CASSSPQGYTEEQYF. Written as DNA, the CDR3 is TGTGCCAGCAGCTCCCCACAGGGATATACGGAAGAGCAGTACTTC.

The chain joins TRBV9 to TRBJ2-1, with a tentative D call TRBD2 (6 bases). The CDR3 runs to 14 residues. The V end was cut by 3 bases, the J end by 7 bases, with 14 bases between. CDR1 is SGDLS, CDR2 YYNGEE, per germline. The CDR3 sequence: CASSAGGTLNEQFF. CDR3 nucleotides: TGTGCCAGCAGCGCCGGGGGAACGTTGAATGAGCAGTTCTTC. Together with reference TRBV9 and TRBJ2-1, the CDR3 gives the full variable domain: DSGVTQTPKHLITATGQRVTLRCSPRSGDLSVYWYQQSLDQGLQFLIQYYNGEERAKGNILERFSAQQFPDLHSELNLSSLELGDSALYFCASSAGGTLNEQFFGPGTRLTVL.

This sequence joins TRBV5-6 and TRBJ1-4; D possibly corresponds to TRBD1 (5 bases). Per germline, CDR1 SGHDT and CDR2 YYEEEE. V was pared by 2 bases and J by 5 bases, with 10 bases between. There are 14 residues in the CDR3. CDR3 DNA sequence: TGTGCCAGCAGCTTAGCAGGGAACAATGAAAAACTGTTTTTT. This sequence encodes CASSLAGNNEKLFF.

This clone was picked up one time. CDR3 region: CATSQDRDPPGAGYTF. CDR3 DNA sequence: TGTGCCACCAGTCAGGACAGGGACCCTCCTGGGGCTGGCTACACCTTC. This rearrangement joins TRBV15 to TRBJ1-2; the match to TRBD1 covers 8 bases. The CDR3 spans 16 residues. Per germline, CDR1 LNHNV and CDR2 YYDKDF (reference sequence). Trimming removed 6 bases from V and 7 bases from J; junction bases left unmatched: 16.

This clone was seen more than once but under ten times. This chain links TRBV27 with TRBJ2-1; 9 bases align to TRBD2. The CDR3 totals 13 residues. The ends lost 4 bases at V and 7 bases at J; junction bases unmatched: 2. CDR1 is MNHEY and CDR2 is SMNVEV in the germline V gene (reference sequence). CDR3 nucleotide sequence: TGTGCCAGCAGTTCTAGCGGGGTAAATGAGCAGTTCTTC. It specifies CASSSSGVNEQFF.

This chain uses TRBV2 with TRBJ2-2, with 8 nucleotides matching TRBD1. This CDR3 has 14 residues. V shed 6 bases and J 4 bases; nucleotides not matched to a gene: 4. Germline values: CDR1 SNHLY, CDR2 FYNNEI. The CDR3 sequence: CASRPGQGTGELFF. The CDR3 DNA sequence: TGTGCCAGCAGACCCGGACAGGGCACCGGGGAGCTGTTTTTT.

This clone has a single count. The V and J genes are TRBV7-8 and TRBJ1-5; D is perhaps TRBD1 (5 bases). Germline CDR1 is SGHVS and CDR2 is FQNEAQ. This CDR3 comprises 15 residues. V dropped 2 bases and J dropped 3 bases, with 11 bases sitting between them. The CDR3 spells CASSLLQENNQPQHF. In DNA form, the CDR3 reads TGTGCCAGCAGCTTATTACAGGAGAACAATCAGCCCCAGCATTTT.

J is TRBJ1-1 and V is TRBV7-2; a weak D match, TRBD1 (5 bases). CDR3 length equals 13 residues. With 4 bases removed from V and 8 bases from J, the gap between germline ends came to 14 bases. Looked up from germline, CDR1 is SGHTA and CDR2 is FQGNSA. Here the CDR3 reads CASSSLLTGEAFF. The CDR3, as DNA: TGTGCCAGCAGCTCCCTATTAACAGGAGAAGCTTTCTTT.

The chain joins TRBV30 to TRBJ2-7; no clear D gene. The V end was cut by 0 bases, the J end by 3 bases, with 24 bases between. Per the germline V gene, CDR1 is GTSNPN and CDR2 is SVGIG (reference sequence). This CDR3 has 18 residues. CDR3 region: CAWSVTLGFDPLGYEQYF. DNA of the CDR3: TGTGCCTGGAGTGTAACTCTGGGCTTCGACCCTCTTGGCTACGAGCAGTACTTC.

Points on this clone: This could be a read error, since a much larger clone is one nucleotide away. J is TRBJ2-3 and V is TRBV6-4, with 10 bases that match TRBD2. CDR3 size: 15 residues. Trimming cost V 0 bases and J 4 bases; bases outside gene matches: 1. CDR1 and CDR2 from the germline V gene are MRHNA and SNTAGT. CDR3 in DNA: TGTGCCAGCAGTGACTCTAGCGGGGGGCCAGATACGCAGTATTTT. It specifies CASSDSSGGPDTQYF.

CDR3 protein: CASKLGQGEADTQYF. DNA for the CDR3: TGTGCCAGCAAGTTGGGACAGGGGGAAGCAGATACGCAGTATTTT. The rearrangement joins TRBV9 to TRBJ2-3; 11 bases agree with TRBD1. CDR3 length equals 15 residues. The trim removed 6 bases at V and 4 bases at J, leaving 7 bases unmatched. Germline V CDR1 and CDR2: SGDLS, YYNGEE.

This sequence joins TRBV19 and TRBJ2-7, with 7 bases matching TRBD1. The CDR3 consists of 16 residues. The V gene end was trimmed by 5 bases and the J gene end by 1 base; junction bases not matched to a gene: 11. Germline loops: CDR1 LNHDA, CDR2 SQIVND (reference sequence). The CDR3 sequence: CASSFSGTDPSYEQYF. The DNA for the CDR3 is TGTGCCAGTAGTTTTTCCGGGACAGACCCTTCCTACGAGCAGTACTTC. The variable domain in full, with the rest retrieved from reference TRBV19 and TRBJ2-7, is DGGITQSPKYLFRKEGQNVTLSCEQNLNHDAMYWYRQDPGQGLRLIYYSQIVNDFQKGDIAEGYSVSREKKESFPLTVTSAQKNPTAFYLCASSFSGTDPSYEQYFGPGTRLTVT.

This chain joins TRBV7-9 and TRBJ2-1; 12 nucleotides agree with TRBD1. With 5 bases clipped from V and 7 bases from J, the junction kept 12 bases outside the gene matches. The germline V gene encodes CDR1 SEHNR and CDR2 FQNEAQ (reference sequence). The CDR3 has 17 amino acids. CDR3 DNA: TGTGCCAGCAGCCCCGGGGCCGGGACAGGGGGCAAGAATGAGCAGTTCTTC. This encodes CASSPGAGTGGKNEQFF.

For the CDR3, the DNA is TGTGCCAGCAGTGCCCCGGACAGGGGGCCCTATGGCTACACCTTC. It codes for CASSAPDRGPYGYTF. The chain carries TRBV25-1 and TRBJ1-2; 11 bases align to TRBD1. The CDR3 covers 15 residues. Germline V gene sequence: CDR1 MGHDK, CDR2 SYGVNS. J lost 4 bases, V lost 4 bases, and 5 bases had no gene match.

CDR3 nucleotides: TGTGCCAGCAGGGGAACCCCTCGGCCTCTCAAGACAGAGCCTGGAAACACCATATATTTT. Translation gives CASRGTPRPLKTEPGNTIYF. The chain is built from TRBV2 and TRBJ1-3, with a weak D call TRBD1 (5 bases). The germline V gene has CDR1 SNHLY and CDR2 FYNNEI. CDR3 length: 20 amino acids. Trimming removed 6 bases from V and 2 bases from J, with 29 bases in between.

The chain carries TRBV7-9 and TRBJ2-1; 9 bases match TRBD2. Germline trimming cut 7 bases from V and 4 bases from J; bases unmatched to any gene: 2. Germline CDR1 SEHNR, CDR2 FQNEAQ (reference sequence). The CDR3 spans 13 residues. This chain's CDR3 is CASIAGEYNEQFF. The CDR3 DNA is TGTGCCAGCATAGCGGGGGAGTACAATGAGCAGTTCTTC.

V gene TRBV7-9 combines with J gene TRBJ2-3; 12 positions match TRBD1. J was trimmed by 6 bases and V by 3 bases; bases with no gene match: 7. The CDR3 runs to 16 residues. The V gene's germline CDR1 is SEHNR and CDR2 FQNEAQ (reference sequence). CDR3 nucleotide sequence: TGTGCCAGCAGCTTCGGGACAGGGGGCGCAGGGGATACGCAGTATTTT. This gives the protein CASSFGTGGAGDTQYF.

The genes are TRBV4-1 and TRBJ1-1; D is uncertain. V lost 6 bases, J lost 4 bases, and 9 bases lay in between. This CDR3 region has 12 residues. Germline loops: CDR1 MGHRA, CDR2 YSYEKL. The CDR3 nucleotides read TGCGCCAGCAGTCCCCGGGGCACTGAAGCTTTCTTT. As protein: CASSPRGTEAFF.

This clone turned up a few times. The chain is built from TRBV29-1 and TRBJ1-1; possibly TRBD1 for D (5 bases). The CDR3 contains 12 residues. The germline gives CDR1 SQVTM, CDR2 ANQGSEA. Trimming shortened V by 7 bases and J by 7 bases, and 16 bases separated the two germline ends. The CDR3 region is CSAPVGEVEAFF. As DNA, the CDR3 is TGCAGCGCCCCGGTGGGGGAGGTTGAAGCTTTCTTT. Together with reference TRBV29-1 and TRBJ1-1, the CDR3 gives the full variable domain: SAVISQKPSRDICQRGTSLTIQCQVDSQVTMMFWYRQQPGQSLTLIATANQGSEATYESGFVIDKFPISRPNLTFSTLTVSNMSPEDSSIYLCSAPVGEVEAFFGQGTRLTVV.

The DNA of the CDR3 is TGTGCCAGCAGGCTTACCCCGAGCTCCTACAATGAGCAGTTCTTC. As protein: CASRLTPSSYNEQFF. V and J are TRBV27 and TRBJ2-1; no firm D call. The CDR3 length is 15 residues. From germline, CDR1 is MNHEY and CDR2 SMNVEV (reference sequence). V lost 6 bases to trimming and J lost 0 bases, with 12 bases between them.

The chain is built from TRBV9 and TRBJ2-1; D possibly corresponds to TRBD2 (6 bases). Germline V CDR1 and CDR2: SGDLS, YYNGEE. Trimming pared 3 bases from V and 7 bases from J, leaving 8 bases between. CDR3 length: 12 residues. The CDR3 loop is CASSGGVNEQFF. DNA for the CDR3: TGTGCCAGCAGCGGCGGGGTGAATGAGCAGTTCTTC. The full variable domain, rest sourced from reference TRBV9 and TRBJ2-1, is DSGVTQTPKHLITATGQRVTLRCSPRSGDLSVYWYQQSLDQGLQFLIQYYNGEERAKGNILERFSAQQFPDLHSELNLSSLELGDSALYFCASSGGVNEQFFGPGTRLTVL.